The present T cell receptor (beta chain) was sequenced within a study of human T cells and chemical hapten exposure. Study-level background: Yields of TCR per sample differed, chiefly owing to small differences in pooled library volume.

This CDR3 has 13 amino acids. CDR1 and CDR2 (germline): MNHEY, SVGAGI. Losses at the gene ends were 5 bases for V and 1 base for J; bases not matched to a gene: 2. Time point indicated: patch test 2, 6 weeks after DPC sensitization. Treatment denoted: therapeutic diphenylcyclopropenone sensitization with weekly scalp DPC. Study-level results: The study found expanded TCRs formed significantly more large CDR3 similarity clusters than controls.

Per the study methods: Sequenced samples showed a median of around 100,000 TCRs each, with counts running from around 24,000 to 710,000. TCRdb reprocessed the RACE reads via MiXCR and lists one record per CDR3 protein. The V and J calls and clone size come from TCRdb's table, not from the authors' own analysis. Of fewer than 85,000 distinct CDR3 sequences in the sample, roughly 10% were seen once. This clonotype was picked up many times. Its target is not known. This TCR came from a woman in her twenties or thirties with alopecia areata. Some clones in this sample may be carry-over from other donors' samples. The sample here was whole blood, taken in connection with sensitization to the hapten diphenylcyclopropenone (DPC). The chain employs TRBV6-5 and TRBJ2-7; TRBD2 agrees at 7 bases. CDR3 sequence reads: CASSRTRSYEQYF. DNA of the CDR3: TGTGCCAGCAGTCGGACTAGGTCCTACGAGCAGTACTTC.